This T cell receptor beta chain was profiled in a study of cytomegalovirus exposure and HLA in healthy donors. Study outcomes and limitations: By a later analysis, the bulk of CMV-associated TCR beta chains appeared HLA-restricted. Later findings reportedly placed an Asian-associated ancestry cluster below the approximately 670-donor mean for N-insertions.

PCR was performed using 60 Vbeta and 13 Jbeta primers. Assay used: immunoSEQ multiplex PCR; TCRdb lists only in-frame clones, some missing. The data show about 77,000 clones, more than 60% seen once. In germline, CDR1 is MNHEY, CDR2 SVGAGI. The CDR3 covers 15 residues. After removal of 2 bases from V and 4 bases from J, the junction contained 3 bases not matched to a gene. Turning to this clone: Its antigen is as yet unknown.

This receptor was identified in a man aged 35 to 55 in good health and CMV-seronegative. Input material: PBMCs. The V call is TRBV6-5, the J call TRBJ2-1; 9 positions match TRBD2. The CDR3 DNA reads as TGTGCCAGCAGTTACGGGACTAGCAGATACAATGAGCAGTTCTTC. Its protein product is CASSYGTSRYNEQFF.